The rows below give T cell receptor beta chains drawn from one sample of a study of response to subunit inactivated influenza vaccine. Each CDR3 protein is one row after TCRdb ran MiXCR on the RT-PCR reads. Among about 540,000 distinct CDR3 sequences listed, roughly a quarter were seen once. Another study also made use of these data, one on T cells expressing NK-cell markers.

The specimen was CD4+ T cells sorted from PBMCs, collected roughly 12 days after vaccination. All receptors derive from a man in his forties or fifties who received an inactivated influenza vaccine. The CDR3 runs from the conserved cysteine through the conserved F or W. D genes are given only for firm matches. Expanded clones are given a class, and other clones once, few, many or no size at all.

clone_size,v_call,d_call,j_call,cdr3_nt,cdr3_aa
.,TRBV4-3,TRBD2,TRBJ2-7,TGCGCCAGCAGCCGAGGCCCGGGACTAAACTACGAGCAGTACTTC,CASSRGPGLNYEQYF
few,TRBV5-1,.,TRBJ2-1,TGCGCCAGCAGACCCCAGAGCAATGAGCAGTTCTTC,CASRPQSNEQFF
.,TRBV20-1,.,TRBJ2-7,TGCAGTGCTAAGCCTCCACACGGCCTCAGCTACGAGCAGTACTTC,CSAKPPHGLSYEQYF
few,TRBV12-3/TRBV12-4,.,TRBJ2-3,TGTGCCAGCAGTTTAGGAGCCGGGCCCCGCACAGATACGCAGTATTTT,CASSLGAGPRTDTQYF
many,TRBV18,.,TRBJ2-6,TGTGCCAGCAGCCCCCGGGGCTCTGGGGCCAACGTCCTGACTTTC,CASSPRGSGANVLTF
.,TRBV18,.,TRBJ2-2,TGTGCCAGCACAGGGACAATCCGGAGCACCTGGGAGCTGTTTTTT,CASTGTIRSTWELFF
.,TRBV7-2,TRBD2,TRBJ2-7,TGTGCCAGCAGCTTAGCCGGGAGGGCCCTCGACGAGCAGTACTTC,CASSLAGRALDEQYF
few,TRBV5-6,.,TRBJ2-5,TGTGCCAGCCGGCTTGGATGGGAGACCCAGTACTTC,CASRLGWETQYF
.,TRBV12-3/TRBV12-4,.,TRBJ2-7,TGTGCCAGCAGTTTTCGGCCGTCCTACGAGCAGTACTTC,CASSFRPSYEQYF
few,TRBV12-3/TRBV12-4,.,TRBJ2-1,TGTGCCAGCAGTTTTCAATCAGGGAATCGCAATGAGCAGTTCTTC,CASSFQSGNRNEQFF
few,TRBV2,.,TRBJ2-5,TGTGCCAGCAGTGAGCTTTCAGGGCAAGAGACCCAGTACTTC,CASSELSGQETQYF
.,TRBV20-1,TRBD2,TRBJ2-1,TGCAGTGCTAGAGACCCCGAGGGACTAGCGGTCAATGAGCAGTTCTTC,CSARDPEGLAVNEQFF
many,TRBV12-3/TRBV12-4,.,TRBJ1-2,TGTGCCAGCAGTTTCGCAGGGGACTATGGCTACACCTTC,CASSFAGDYGYTF
few,TRBV5-1,TRBD1,TRBJ1-1,TGCGCCAGCAGTCCCGGGACAGGGACTGAAGCTTTCTTT,CASSPGTGTEAFF
.,TRBV29-1,.,TRBJ2-7,TGCAGCGTTGGGGTCAGGTCCTACGAGCAGTACTTC,CSVGVRSYEQYF
few,TRBV7-2,.,TRBJ2-7,TGTGCCAGCAGCTTGAGACCAGGGGATTTTTTACCCTACGAGCAGTACTTC,CASSLRPGDFLPYEQYF
once,TRBV4-2,.,TRBJ2-6,TGTGCCAGCAGCCAAGGGCCTTGGAATCCTGCTGGGGCCAACGTCCTGACTTTC,CASSQGPWNPAGANVLTF
.,TRBV12-5,.,TRBJ2-3,TGTGCTAGTGGCCCAACCGAGGGTTCGGGAGATACGCAGTATTTT,CASGPTEGSGDTQYF
.,TRBV12-3/TRBV12-4,.,TRBJ1-6,TGTGCCAGCAGTGCATCGGGCAGTAATTCACCCCTCCACTTT,CASSASGSNSPLHF
.,TRBV20-1,TRBD2,TRBJ2-7,TGCAGTGCTAGAGCCAGGCTAGCGGGAGCAGGCTACGAGCAGTACTTC,CSARARLAGAGYEQYF
few,TRBV29-1,TRBD2,TRBJ2-1,TGCAGCGTTAGTTTCAGCGGGAGCTACAATGAGCAGTTCTTC,CSVSFSGSYNEQFF
few,TRBV4-2,.,TRBJ2-7,TGTGCCAGCAGCCAAGCCCAGGGGGGAAAAGCCTACGAGCAGTACTTC,CASSQAQGGKAYEQYF
.,TRBV7-2,.,TRBJ2-1,TGTGCCAGCAGCGTAAGAGACCCTGTTAATGAGCAGTTCTTC,CASSVRDPVNEQFF
few,TRBV6-2/TRBV6-3,.,TRBJ2-1,TGTGCCAGCAGATGGACCCAAATAGGGGTGCAGTTCTTC,CASRWTQIGVQFF
.,TRBV6-2/TRBV6-3,TRBD1,TRBJ2-7,TGTGCCAGCGGCCCCGGGCGGGACAGGCCGATCCACGAGCAGTACTTC,CASGPGRDRPIHEQYF
few,TRBV29-1,.,TRBJ1-6,TGCAGCGTTGCGGAATCCTATAATTCACCCCTCCACTTT,CSVAESYNSPLHF
.,TRBV12-3/TRBV12-4,.,TRBJ1-5,TGTGCCAGCACCGCCGGAAGGCGCCTCAATCAGCCCCAGCATTTT,CASTAGRRLNQPQHF
few,TRBV28,.,TRBJ2-4,TGTGCCAGCAGTTTACGGGGACTCCAGTACTTC,CASSLRGLQYF
.,TRBV4-3,.,TRBJ2-7,TGCGCCAGCAGCCAGCAGCAGGACGCCTACGAGCAGTACTTC,CASSQQQDAYEQYF
.,TRBV28,.,TRBJ2-7,TGTGCCAGCAGTTGGGGGTACGTGCAGTACTTC,CASSWGYVQYF
many,TRBV4-2,.,TRBJ2-3,TGTGCCAGCAGCCCCGTGGGAGGCGATACGCAGTATTTT,CASSPVGGDTQYF
.,TRBV2,.,TRBJ2-5,TGTGCCACCGGGAAAGAGCAAGAGACCCAGTACTTC,CATGKEQETQYF
.,TRBV3-1,.,TRBJ1-4,TGTGCCACCAAAAGGGGGGAAAAACTGTTTTTT,CATKRGEKLFF
.,TRBV12-3/TRBV12-4,.,TRBJ2-1,TGTGCCAGCAGTCCCGGAGAGAACAATGAGCAGTTCTTC,CASSPGENNEQFF
.,TRBV29-1,.,TRBJ2-3,TGCAGCGTTGCGGTGGGGGGAAGAGATACGCAGTATTTT,CSVAVGGRDTQYF
few,TRBV6-5,TRBD1,TRBJ1-1,TGTGCCAGCAGTTACTCGTGGGGACAGGGCACTGAAGCTTTCTTT,CASSYSWGQGTEAFF
.,TRBV10-3,.,TRBJ2-1,TGTGCCATCAGTGAGTCGGAGGTTCGGGGCAATGAGCAGTTCTTC,CAISESEVRGNEQFF
.,TRBV10-3,.,TRBJ2-7,TGTGCCATCAGTGCGGGGACAAACTACGAGCAGTACTTC,CAISAGTNYEQYF
.,TRBV5-1,.,TRBJ2-3,TGCGCCAGCAGCTTGGTCGGAAAGTTAGGCACAGATACGCAGTATTTT,CASSLVGKLGTDTQYF
few,TRBV20-1,.,TRBJ1-5,TGCAGTGCTAGTGAACACCATAGCAATCAGCCCCAGCATTTT,CSASEHHSNQPQHF
many,TRBV7-2,.,TRBJ2-7,TGTGCCAGCAGCTTAGCGGGGAGCCACGAGCAGTACTTC,CASSLAGSHEQYF
.,TRBV29-1,.,TRBJ2-3,TGCAGCGTTGAATTAGGCGGGTATGGAGGTACAGATACGCAGTATTTT,CSVELGGYGGTDTQYF
few,TRBV20-1,.,TRBJ2-7,TGCAGTGCTAGAGATCCTTCGACAGCGTCCAACGAGCAGTACTTC,CSARDPSTASNEQYF
.,TRBV6-1,.,TRBJ1-6,TGTGCCAGCAGGGACGTCCAGAATTCACCCCTCCACTTT,CASRDVQNSPLHF
.,TRBV7-8,.,TRBJ1-3,TGTGCCAGCAGCTTAGTAGTTCCTGGAAACACCATATATTTT,CASSLVVPGNTIYF
many,TRBV12-3/TRBV12-4,.,TRBJ2-1,TGTGCCAGCAGTTTAGGGGGACATGAGCAGTTCTTC,CASSLGGHEQFF
few,TRBV18,.,TRBJ2-7,TGTGCCAGCTCACTTTCGGGGGAATACTACGAGCAGTACTTC,CASSLSGEYYEQYF
few,TRBV20-1,TRBD2,TRBJ2-4,TGCAGTGCCCCTCAAGGACTAGCGGTTAAAAACATTCAGTACTTC,CSAPQGLAVKNIQYF
few,TRBV5-5,TRBD2,TRBJ2-3,TGTGCCAGCAGCTCAAAGACGGGGAGGGCAGATACGCAGTATTTT,CASSSKTGRADTQYF
.,TRBV15,TRBD1,TRBJ2-2,TGTGCCACCAGCAAGGACAGGAGCCTGGCTAACACCGGGGAGCTGTTTTTT,CATSKDRSLANTGELFF
few,TRBV20-1,.,TRBJ2-3,TGCAGTGCTAGATCGGGAGATACAGATACGCAGTATTTT,CSARSGDTDTQYF
.,TRBV29-1,.,TRBJ2-3,TGCAGCGTTCGCGGAGTTAGCACAGATACGCAGTATTTT,CSVRGVSTDTQYF